Listed below are T cell receptor beta chains from one sample, sequenced in a study of cytomegalovirus exposure and HLA in healthy donors. Assay used: immunoSEQ multiplex PCR; TCRdb lists only in-frame clones, some missing. In the table there are approximately 190,000 clones, approximately 11% of which are singletons. Sequences were obtained from PBMCs. The receptor set was obtained from a man aged 50 to 59 in good health and CMV-seropositive. The conserved cysteine and the conserved F or W are not part of the CDR3 here.

V gene	J gene	CDR3 protein
TRBV5-8	TRBJ1-3	ASSVSTGNTIY
TRBV6-1	TRBJ2-3	ASSEAMAGGPDTQY
TRBV4-2	TRBJ1-4	ASSQNRANEKLF
TRBV6-4	TRBJ2-1	ASSDRGARNEQF
TRBV6-1	TRBJ1-6	ASSEVQGNSPLH
TRBV7-9	TRBJ2-2	ASSLQGAAGELF
TRBV6-5	TRBJ2-5	ASSSRGIEAETQY
TRBV28	TRBJ1-1	ASSAGGVGNTEAF
TRBV18	TRBJ1-1	ASSLLQGPSEAF
TRBV7-2	TRBJ1-2	ASSLGDRVKGYT
TRBV11-3	TRBJ2-7	ASSLQQGREQY
TRBV15	TRBJ2-1	ATSRDPAGASYNEQF
TRBV19	TRBJ2-3	ASSNKGSLPQY
TRBV6-5	TRBJ2-5	ASSPLGGLETQY
TRBV5-5	TRBJ1-1	ASKSPAGGMNTEAF
TRBV25-1	TRBJ1-1	ASSLGLGRTEAF
TRBV7-9	TRBJ2-7	ASGARGNSYEQY
TRBV5-1	TRBJ2-3	ASSGVSGGTTDTQY
TRBV12-5	TRBJ2-3	ASGSPDMPSIPRDTQY
TRBV12-5	TRBJ2-7	ASGEDPGYEQY
TRBV5-1	TRBJ2-3	ASSLDGGIRTDTQY
TRBV28	TRBJ1-1	ASSTGTREAF
TRBV5-1	TRBJ2-3	ASSLAERGSTDTQY
TRBV7-3	TRBJ1-6	ASSFAGENSPLH
TRBV5-4	TRBJ2-4	ASSPRTSGKIQY
TRBV10-3	TRBJ2-2	AIKDSLFGELF